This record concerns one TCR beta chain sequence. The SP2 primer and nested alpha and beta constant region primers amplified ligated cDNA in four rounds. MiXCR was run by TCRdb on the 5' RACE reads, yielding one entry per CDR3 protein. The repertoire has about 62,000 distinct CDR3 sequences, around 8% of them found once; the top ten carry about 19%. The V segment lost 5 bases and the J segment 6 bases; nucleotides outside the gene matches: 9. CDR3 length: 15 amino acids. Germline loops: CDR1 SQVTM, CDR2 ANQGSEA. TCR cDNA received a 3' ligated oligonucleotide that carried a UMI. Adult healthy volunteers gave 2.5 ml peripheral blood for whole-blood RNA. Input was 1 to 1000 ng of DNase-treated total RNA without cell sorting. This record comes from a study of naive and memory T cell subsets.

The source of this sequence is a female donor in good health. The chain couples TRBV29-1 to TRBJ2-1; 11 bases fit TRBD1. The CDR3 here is CSVKPWTGGRNEQFF. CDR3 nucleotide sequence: TGCAGCGTTAAGCCTTGGACAGGGGGCCGCAATGAGCAGTTCTTC.